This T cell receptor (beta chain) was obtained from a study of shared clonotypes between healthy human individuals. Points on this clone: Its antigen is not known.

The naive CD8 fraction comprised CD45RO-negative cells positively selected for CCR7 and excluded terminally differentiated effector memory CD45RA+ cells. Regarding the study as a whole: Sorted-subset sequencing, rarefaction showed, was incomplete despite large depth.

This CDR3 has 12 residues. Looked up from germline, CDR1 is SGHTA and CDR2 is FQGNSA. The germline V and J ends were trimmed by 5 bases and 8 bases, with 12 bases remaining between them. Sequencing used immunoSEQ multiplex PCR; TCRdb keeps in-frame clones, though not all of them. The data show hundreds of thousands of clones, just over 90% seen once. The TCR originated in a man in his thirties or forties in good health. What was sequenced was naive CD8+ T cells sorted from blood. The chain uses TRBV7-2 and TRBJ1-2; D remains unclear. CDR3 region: CASSPRTSGYTF. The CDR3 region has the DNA TGTGCCAGCAGCCCTCGTACGTCCGGCTACACCTTC.